These T cell receptor beta chains were read from a single sample in a study of blood T cell repertoires in COVID-19. The repertoire was sequenced with immunoSEQ multiplex PCR; TCRdb's copy has only in-frame clones and lacks some. The sample consists of 90,000 to 120,000 clones, over 75% of them appearing once. The sequencing sample was made of peripheral blood. The source is a woman in her seventies with acute or convalescent COVID-19. CDR3s include the opening cysteine and the closing phenylalanine or tryptophan. A D gene is named only where the DNA matches it firmly. The size entry is marked missing in some rows and otherwise reads once, few, many or a size class.

CDR3nt	CDR3aa	len	abundance	v_gene	j_gene	d_gene
TGTGCCAGCAGCCCAGCCCGAGGGGGCATGAACACTGAAGCTTTCTTT	CASSPARGGMNTEAFF	16	-	TRBV7-9	TRBJ1-1	TRBD1
TGTGCCAGCAGCTTGGACAGCCAAAATTCACCCCTCCACTTT	CASSLDSQNSPLHF	14	once	TRBV7-9	TRBJ1-6	-
TGTGCCAGCAGCTTAGCGCCGGCAGGGGCCAGCAGCTCCTACAATGAGCAGTTCTTC	CASSLAPAGASSSYNEQFF	19	-	TRBV7-9	TRBJ2-1	-
TGTGCCAGCAGGGAATCGACAGGGTTACTAGGAAGCAATCAGCCCCAGCATTTT	CASRESTGLLGSNQPQHF	18	-	TRBV27	TRBJ1-5	TRBD1
TGTGCCACCGAGAGAGGCTCCTATGGCTACACCTTC	CATERGSYGYTF	12	-	TRBV28	TRBJ1-2	-
TGTGCCAGCAGCCCAGGCGGCGACAGGGCGGCCGGGGAGCTGTTTTTT	CASSPGGDRAAGELFF	16	-	TRBV7-6	TRBJ2-2	TRBD1
TGCGCCAGCAGCCAAGTCTATGGAGGCGGCTACACCTTC	CASSQVYGGGYTF	13	-	TRBV4-1	TRBJ1-2	-
TGTGCCAGCAGCGCCGACCGTATGCAGGGCGATCAAGCTTTCTTT	CASSADRMQGDQAFF	15	-	TRBV7-2	TRBJ1-1	-
TGTGCCAGTAGTTCGGGAAGTTCGGGGAGCCGAAGCTACACCTTC	CASSSGSSGSRSYTF	15	-	TRBV19	TRBJ1-2	-
TGTGCCAGCAGTTACGGGAGGGTCACAGATACGCAGTATTTT	CASSYGRVTDTQYF	14	once	TRBV6-5	TRBJ2-3	TRBD2
TGCAGCGCCACCCCGGGGAATGAGCAGTTCTTC	CSATPGNEQFF	11	-	TRBV29-1	TRBJ2-1	-
TGTGCCAGCAACCTTGAGTCCGGGGAGCTGTTTTTT	CASNLESGELFF	12	-	TRBV4-2	TRBJ2-2	-
TGCGCCAGCAGCCAAGATGGGACTAGTATATCCCCCGAGCAGTACTTC	CASSQDGTSISPEQYF	16	few	TRBV4-1	TRBJ2-7	TRBD2
TGCAGTGCTAGTGAAGGGGATTATAGGAACACTGAAGCTTTCTTT	CSASEGDYRNTEAFF	15	-	TRBV20-1	TRBJ1-1	-
TGTGCCACCAGTGATTCTCTGGAGCTCGCCGCCGGGGAGCTGTTTTTT	CATSDSLELAAGELFF	16	-	TRBV24-1	TRBJ2-2	-
TGTGCCAGCAGCACTAGAAGGGACAGGGTGTCTTCACCCCTCCACTTT	CASSTRRDRVSSPLHF	16	few	TRBV7-2	TRBJ1-6	TRBD1
TGTGCCAGCAGCACCCCGCGCGGAACGGGCACTGAAGCTTTCTTT	CASSTPRGTGTEAFF	15	-	TRBV3-1/TRBV3-2	TRBJ1-1	-
TGTGCCACCAGTGATTTGCGGGGGACAGATACGCAGTATTTT	CATSDLRGTDTQYF	14	-	TRBV24-1	TRBJ2-3	-
TGTGCCAGCAGCCCGACAGGGAGGACCTATAATTCACCCCTCCACTTT	CASSPTGRTYNSPLHF	16	-	TRBV7-8	TRBJ1-6	TRBD1
TGCGCCCGCAGCGCCGGGGGCGGGGGGGACACCGGGGAGCTGTTTTTT	CARSAGGGGDTGELFF	16	-	TRBV5-1	TRBJ2-2	TRBD2
TGCAGTGTAGCGGGTGGGTTCGAGCAGTACTTC	CSVAGGFEQYF	11	-	TRBV20-1	TRBJ2-7	TRBD2
TGCGCCAGCAGCTCTTACAGGAACTCCTACGAGCAGTACTTC	CASSSYRNSYEQYF	14	few	TRBV5-1	TRBJ2-7	-
TGCGCCAGCAGCCAAACCGGGACCGGAGGGGGCTACACCTTC	CASSQTGTGGGYTF	14	-	TRBV4-1	TRBJ1-2	-
TGTGCCAGCAGCCACCGGGATCGCAATGAAAAACTGTTTTTT	CASSHRDRNEKLFF	14	-	TRBV3-1/TRBV3-2	TRBJ1-4	-
TGTGACACGGGGGGTGATGGACAGGGAGAGACCCAGTACTTC	CDTGGDGQGETQYF	14	-	TRBV27	TRBJ2-5	-
TGTGCCAGTAGTATCTTCTCGGGACTAGCGGGGGCGTATGAGCAGTTCTTC	CASSIFSGLAGAYEQFF	17	few	TRBV19	TRBJ2-1	TRBD2
TGTGCCAGCAGTCCACAGGGGTCCCATTCACCCCTCCACTTT	CASSPQGSHSPLHF	14	-	TRBV28	TRBJ1-6	TRBD1
TGCGCCAGCGGGCCCCAGGGGGCGCTGAGGGTGAACACTGAAGCTTTCTTT	CASGPQGALRVNTEAFF	17	-	TRBV10-2	TRBJ1-1	TRBD1
TGTGCCAGCAGCCAAGGGCAGGGGGCCACTGAAGCTTTCTTT	CASSQGQGATEAFF	14	once	TRBV4-2	TRBJ1-1	TRBD1
TGTGCCAGCGCCGGACTAGCGGGCCGCTCCTACGAGCAGTACTTC	CASAGLAGRSYEQYF	15	-	TRBV27	TRBJ2-7	TRBD2